Shown below are 2 T cell receptor beta chains from a single sample sequenced in a study of blood T cell repertoires in COVID-19. Produced via immunoSEQ multiplex PCR; TCRdb's table is partial and in-frame only. The table lists roughly 380,000 clones, more than 70% of them singletons. What was sequenced was peripheral blood. The receptors were gathered from an older woman with COVID-19, enrolled during active disease.

J is TRBJ2-7 and V is TRBV6-1; TRBD2 is a possible D gene (5 bases). Germline V gene sequence: CDR1 MNHNS, CDR2 SASEGT. CDR3 length equals 13 residues. Deletions cut 2 bases from V and 10 bases from J, with 15 bases between. The CDR3 region is CASSESGRPGQYF. CDR3 DNA sequence: TGTGCCAGCAGTGAAAGCGGCAGGCCAGGACAGTACTTC.

The rearrangement joins TRBV7-3 to TRBJ2-1; 9 bases fit TRBD2. The CDR3 is made up of 15 amino acids. The germline CDR1 and CDR2 sequences are SGHTA and FQGTGA. Trimming removed 5 bases from V and 4 bases from J; junction bases left unmatched: 6. The chain's CDR3 is CASSASGAPYNEQFF. The CDR3 bases are TGTGCCAGCAGCGCTAGCGGGGCCCCTTACAATGAGCAGTTCTTC.